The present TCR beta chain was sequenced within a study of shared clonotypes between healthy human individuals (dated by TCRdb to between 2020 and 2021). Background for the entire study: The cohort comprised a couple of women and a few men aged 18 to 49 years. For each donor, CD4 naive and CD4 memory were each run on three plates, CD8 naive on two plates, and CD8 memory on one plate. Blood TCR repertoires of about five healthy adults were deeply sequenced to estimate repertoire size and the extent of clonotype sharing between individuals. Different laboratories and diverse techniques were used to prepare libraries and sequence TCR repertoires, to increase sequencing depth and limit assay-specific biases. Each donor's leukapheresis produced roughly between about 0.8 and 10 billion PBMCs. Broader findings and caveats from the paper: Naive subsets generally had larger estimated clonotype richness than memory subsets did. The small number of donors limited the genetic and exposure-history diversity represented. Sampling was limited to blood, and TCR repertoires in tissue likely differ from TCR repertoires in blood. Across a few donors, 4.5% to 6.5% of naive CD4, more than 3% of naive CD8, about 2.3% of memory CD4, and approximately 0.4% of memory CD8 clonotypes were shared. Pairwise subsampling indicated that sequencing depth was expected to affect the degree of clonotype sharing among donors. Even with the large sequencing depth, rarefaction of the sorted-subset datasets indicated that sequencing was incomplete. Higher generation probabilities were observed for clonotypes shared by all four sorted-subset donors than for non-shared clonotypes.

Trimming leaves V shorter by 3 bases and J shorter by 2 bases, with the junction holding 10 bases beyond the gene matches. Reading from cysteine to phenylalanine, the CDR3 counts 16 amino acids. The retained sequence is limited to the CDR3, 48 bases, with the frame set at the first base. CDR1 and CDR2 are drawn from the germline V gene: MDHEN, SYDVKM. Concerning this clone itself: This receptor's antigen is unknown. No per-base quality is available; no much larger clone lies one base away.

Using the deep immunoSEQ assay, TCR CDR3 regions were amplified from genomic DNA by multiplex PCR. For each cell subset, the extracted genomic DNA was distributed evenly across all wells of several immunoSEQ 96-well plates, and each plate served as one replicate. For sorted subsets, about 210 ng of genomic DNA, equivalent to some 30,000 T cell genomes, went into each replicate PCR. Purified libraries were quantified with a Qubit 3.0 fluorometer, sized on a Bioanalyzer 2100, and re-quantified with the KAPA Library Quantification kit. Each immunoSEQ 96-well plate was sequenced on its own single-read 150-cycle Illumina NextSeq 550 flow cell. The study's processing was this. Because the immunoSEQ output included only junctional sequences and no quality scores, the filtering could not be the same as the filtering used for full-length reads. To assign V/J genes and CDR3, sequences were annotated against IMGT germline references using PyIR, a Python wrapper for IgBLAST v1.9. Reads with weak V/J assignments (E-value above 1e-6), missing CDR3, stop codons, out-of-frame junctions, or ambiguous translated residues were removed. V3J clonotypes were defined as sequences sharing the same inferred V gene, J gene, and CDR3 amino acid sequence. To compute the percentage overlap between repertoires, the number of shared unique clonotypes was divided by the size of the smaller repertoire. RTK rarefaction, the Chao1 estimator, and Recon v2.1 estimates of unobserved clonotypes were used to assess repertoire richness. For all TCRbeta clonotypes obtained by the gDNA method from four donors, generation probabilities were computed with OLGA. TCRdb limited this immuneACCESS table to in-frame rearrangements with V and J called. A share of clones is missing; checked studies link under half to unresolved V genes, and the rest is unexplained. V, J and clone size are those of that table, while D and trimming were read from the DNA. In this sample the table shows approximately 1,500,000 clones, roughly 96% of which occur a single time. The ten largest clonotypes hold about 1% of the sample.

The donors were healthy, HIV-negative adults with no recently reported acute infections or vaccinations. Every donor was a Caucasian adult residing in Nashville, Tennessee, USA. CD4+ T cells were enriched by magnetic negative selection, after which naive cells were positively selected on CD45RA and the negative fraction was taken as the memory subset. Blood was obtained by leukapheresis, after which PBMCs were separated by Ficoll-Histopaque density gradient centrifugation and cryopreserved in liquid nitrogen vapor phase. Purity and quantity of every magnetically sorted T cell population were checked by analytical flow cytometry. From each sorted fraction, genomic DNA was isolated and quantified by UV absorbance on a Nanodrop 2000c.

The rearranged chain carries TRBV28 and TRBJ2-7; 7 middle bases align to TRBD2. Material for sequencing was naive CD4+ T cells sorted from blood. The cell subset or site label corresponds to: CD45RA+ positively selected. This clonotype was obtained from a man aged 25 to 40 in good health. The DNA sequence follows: TGTGCCAGCAGTTTTTCCCTAGCGGAAAGAGCCTACGAGCAGTACTTC. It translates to CASSFSLAERAYEQYF.